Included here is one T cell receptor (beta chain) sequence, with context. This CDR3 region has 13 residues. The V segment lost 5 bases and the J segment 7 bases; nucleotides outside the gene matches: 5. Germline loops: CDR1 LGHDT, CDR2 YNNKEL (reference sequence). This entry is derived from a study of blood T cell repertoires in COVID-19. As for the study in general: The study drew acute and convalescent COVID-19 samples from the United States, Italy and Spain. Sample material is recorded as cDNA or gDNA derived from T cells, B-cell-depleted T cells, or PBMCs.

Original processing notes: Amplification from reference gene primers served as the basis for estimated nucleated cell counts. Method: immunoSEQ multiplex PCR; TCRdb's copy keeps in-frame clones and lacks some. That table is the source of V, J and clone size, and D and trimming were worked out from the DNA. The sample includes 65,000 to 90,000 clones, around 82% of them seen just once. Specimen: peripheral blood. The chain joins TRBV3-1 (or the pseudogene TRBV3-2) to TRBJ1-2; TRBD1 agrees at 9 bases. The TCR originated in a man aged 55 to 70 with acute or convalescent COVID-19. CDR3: CASSYGTGLGYTF. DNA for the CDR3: TGTGCCAGCAGCTATGGGACAGGGCTTGGCTACACCTTC.